These T cell receptor beta chains were read from a single sample in a study of shared clonotypes between healthy human individuals. Clones were sequenced by immunoSEQ multiplex PCR, and TCRdb holds only the in-frame ones, with some missing. The sample lists roughly 890,000 clones; 92% were seen once. The sample was naive CD8+ T cells sorted from blood. These receptors all stem from a man aged 25-45 years in good health. CDR3s include the opening cysteine and the closing phenylalanine or tryptophan. A D gene is named only where the DNA matches it firmly. Clone size, where shown, is once, few, many, or a class for clones that have expanded.

V	D	J	size	CDR3	DNA
TRBV18	NA	TRBJ2-7	NA	CASSPLGRELAKSSYEQYF	TGTGCCAGCTCACCTCTTGGTCGAGAGCTAGCAAAAAGCTCCTACGAGCAGTACTTC
TRBV28	NA	TRBJ2-2	NA	CASSSLRVEGAENTGELFF	TGTGCCAGCAGTTCCCTCCGGGTTGAGGGTGCGGAGAACACCGGGGAGCTGTTTTTT
TRBV7-9	NA	TRBJ2-7	NA	CASSGRVTDVGYSYEQYF	TGTGCCAGCAGCGGGAGAGTAACGGACGTTGGATACTCCTACGAGCAGTACTTC
TRBV11-2	TRBD2	TRBJ2-3	NA	CASSSLSGGPDTQYF	TGTGCCAGCAGCTCTCTTTCGGGAGGTCCAGATACGCAGTATTTT
TRBV28	TRBD2	TRBJ2-3	once	CASSLLGGDGGTQYF	TGTGCCAGCAGTTTATTGGGAGGGGATGGTGGTACGCAGTATTTT
TRBV5-5	TRBD2	TRBJ2-3	NA	CASSSLAGTDTQYF	TGTGCCAGCAGCTCGCTAGCGGGCACAGATACGCAGTATTTT
TRBV7-9	TRBD1	TRBJ1-1	NA	CASSSLTGGNTEAFF	TGTGCCAGCAGCTCACTGACAGGGGGGAACACTGAAGCTTTCTTT
TRBV9	NA	TRBJ2-1	NA	CASSVAPASSNEQFF	TGTGCCAGCAGCGTAGCTCCGGCGTCCTCCAATGAGCAGTTCTTC
TRBV7-9	NA	TRBJ1-2	NA	CASSLSWGALGYTF	TGTGCCAGCAGCTTAAGTTGGGGGGCGCTTGGCTACACCTTC
TRBV7-7	TRBD1	TRBJ2-2	once	CASSFVTGGTGELFF	TGTGCTAGCAGCTTTGTGACAGGGGGTACCGGGGAGCTGTTTTTT
TRBV7-9	NA	TRBJ2-7	NA	CASSLAQTYEQYF	TGTGCCAGCAGCTTAGCGCAGACCTACGAGCAGTACTTC
TRBV28	TRBD1	TRBJ2-2	once	CASRRTGASPNTGELFF	TGTGCCAGCAGAAGAACAGGGGCCTCCCCTAACACCGGGGAGCTGTTTTTT
TRBV5-1	NA	TRBJ2-4	NA	CASSLETENIQYF	TGCGCCAGCAGCTTGGAGACCGAAAACATTCAGTACTTC
TRBV9	TRBD1	TRBJ2-3	NA	CASSPGGADTQYF	TGTGCCAGCAGCCCAGGGGGAGCAGATACGCAGTATTTT
TRBV28	TRBD2	TRBJ2-3	NA	CASTWEGSTDTQYF	TGTGCCAGCACGTGGGAGGGAAGCACAGATACGCAGTATTTT
TRBV4-1	NA	TRBJ1-5	NA	CASSQVGLQARGINQPQHF	TGCGCCAGCAGCCAAGTGGGTTTACAGGCGAGAGGGATAAATCAGCCCCAGCATTTT
TRBV27	NA	TRBJ2-7	NA	CASSLSGLLNYEQYF	TGTGCCAGCAGTTTATCGGGGCTTCTTAACTACGAGCAGTACTTC
TRBV4-1	TRBD2	TRBJ2-1	NA	CASSLGLAGEEQFF	TGCGCCAGCAGCCTGGGACTAGCGGGCGAGGAGCAGTTCTTC
TRBV27	NA	TRBJ2-7	NA	CASSFEVRGYEQYF	TGTGCCAGCAGTTTTGAGGTGCGGGGTTACGAGCAGTACTTC
TRBV20-1	NA	TRBJ2-5	NA	CSPLIETQYF	TGCAGCCCGTTAATAGAGACCCAGTACTTC
TRBV7-9	TRBD1	TRBJ2-7	once	CASSSPGQDRYEQYF	TGTGCCAGCAGCTCGCCGGGACAGGACCGCTACGAGCAGTACTTC
TRBV10-3	NA	TRBJ2-3	NA	CAISDKDRSTDTQYF	TGTGCCATCAGTGATAAGGACAGAAGCACAGATACGCAGTATTTT
TRBV7-9	NA	TRBJ2-3	NA	CASSFRRDTQYF	TGTGCCAGCAGCTTCCGACGAGATACGCAGTATTTT
TRBV28	TRBD2	TRBJ2-1	NA	CASSSSGNYNEQFF	TGTGCCAGCAGTTCTAGCGGGAACTACAATGAGCAGTTCTTC
TRBV27	NA	TRBJ2-1	NA	CASSSLGAEGNNEQFF	TGTGCCAGCAGTAGCCTTGGGGCCGAAGGGAACAATGAGCAGTTCTTC
TRBV11-2	TRBD1	TRBJ2-1	once	CASRYRDRVHNEQFF	TGTGCCAGCAGGTACCGGGACAGGGTCCACAATGAGCAGTTCTTC
TRBV7-9	TRBD2	TRBJ2-7	NA	CASSTRTSGSYEQYF	TGTGCCAGCAGCACAAGGACTAGCGGCTCCTACGAGCAGTACTTC
TRBV25-1	NA	TRBJ1-1	NA	CASRRSIEAFF	TGTGCCAGCAGAAGGAGTATCGAAGCTTTCTTT
TRBV6-6	TRBD1	TRBJ2-7	NA	CASRVGTDYEQYF	TGTGCCAGCAGGGTTGGGACAGACTACGAGCAGTACTTC
TRBV7-8	TRBD2	TRBJ2-7	NA	CASSPRVGDYPPEQYF	TGTGCCAGCAGCCCCCGAGTAGGGGACTACCCTCCAGAGCAGTACTTC
TRBV9	NA	TRBJ2-7	NA	CASSVAVYGEQYF	TGTGCCAGCAGCGTAGCTGTTTACGGCGAGCAGTACTTC
TRBV7-9	TRBD1	TRBJ2-7	NA	CASSGQDTPGEQYF	TGTGCCAGCAGCGGACAGGACACGCCGGGTGAGCAGTACTTC
TRBV7-9	TRBD2	TRBJ2-3	NA	CASSLKSGRAYTDTQYF	TGTGCCAGCAGCTTAAAGAGCGGGAGGGCCTACACAGATACGCAGTATTTT
TRBV27	NA	TRBJ2-3	once	CASSLEASTDTQYF	TGTGCCAGCAGTTTAGAGGCCAGCACAGATACGCAGTATTTT
TRBV4-1	NA	TRBJ1-3	once	CASSQDSGRALGVNTIYF	TGCGCCAGCAGCCAAGATTCGGGACGGGCTCTCGGTGTAAACACCATATATTTT
TRBV29-1	NA	TRBJ2-3	NA	CSVEGMQSGFTDTQYF	TGCAGCGTTGAAGGTATGCAGTCCGGATTCACAGATACGCAGTATTTT
TRBV15	NA	TRBJ1-5	NA	CATSLAVGQPQHF	TGTGCCACCAGCCTCGCCGTTGGTCAGCCCCAGCATTTT
TRBV5-4	NA	TRBJ1-2	NA	CASSLAGGHGYTF	TGTGCCAGCAGCTTGGCGGGGGGCCATGGCTACACCTTC
TRBV10-3	NA	TRBJ2-1	NA	CSISPGDLEQFF	TGTTCAATCTCGCCGGGGGATCTTGAGCAGTTCTTC
TRBV27	NA	TRBJ1-3	NA	CASSINGGSGNTIYF	TGTGCCAGCAGTATAAACGGGGGGTCTGGAAACACCATATATTTT
TRBV12-5	NA	TRBJ2-7	NA	CASGSYEQYF	TGTGCTAGTGGGTCCTACGAGCAGTACTTC
TRBV5-1	NA	TRBJ2-1	NA	CASSSGPARTTPHNEQFF	TGCGCCAGCAGCTCCGGACCTGCCCGGACGACGCCCCACAATGAGCAGTTCTTC
TRBV19	TRBD2	TRBJ2-3	NA	CASSPRERELTDTQYF	TGTGCCAGTAGTCCCCGGGAGCGGGAACTCACAGATACGCAGTATTTT
TRBV7-9	NA	TRBJ2-7	once	CASSPGQGGVDEQYF	TGTGCCAGCAGCCCCGGGCAGGGGGGCGTGGACGAGCAGTACTTC
TRBV2	NA	TRBJ2-3	NA	CASRQDYTQYF	TGTGCCAGCAGACAAGACTATACGCAGTATTTT
TRBV5-6	NA	TRBJ2-7	NA	CASSLNGGYLIDEQYF	TGTGCCAGCAGCTTGAACGGGGGATACCTGATTGACGAGCAGTACTTC
TRBV5-1	NA	TRBJ2-3	NA	CASSLERAYTDTQYF	TGCGCCAGCAGCTTGGAGCGGGCCTACACAGATACGCAGTATTTT
TRBV28	NA	TRBJ2-5	NA	CASTPGARPETQYF	TGTGCCAGCACCCCCGGGGCCAGACCGGAGACCCAGTACTTC
TRBV7-9	TRBD1	TRBJ2-5	NA	CASKGPLTGPLETQYF	TGTGCCAGCAAAGGACCCCTGACAGGGCCTTTAGAGACCCAGTACTTC
TRBV11-3	TRBD1	TRBJ2-1	NA	CASSTRTGVHYNEQFF	TGTGCCAGCAGCACCCGGACAGGGGTTCACTACAATGAGCAGTTCTTC
TRBV29-1	TRBD1	TRBJ2-7	NA	CSVDGTGEDYEQYF	TGCAGCGTCGACGGGACAGGTGAGGATTACGAGCAGTACTTC
TRBV7-2	TRBD2	TRBJ2-5	NA	CASSLGGTSGRRGEETQYF	TGTGCCAGCAGCTTAGGCGGGACTAGCGGGAGGAGAGGGGAAGAGACCCAGTACTTC
TRBV7-9	NA	TRBJ2-5	NA	CASSFDHLETQYF	TGTGCCAGCAGCTTTGACCACCTAGAGACCCAGTACTTC
TRBV27	NA	TRBJ2-7	NA	CASSFGLTYEQYF	TGTGCCAGCAGTTTCGGGCTAACCTACGAGCAGTACTTC
TRBV13	NA	TRBJ1-2	NA	CASSGAGEGYTF	TGTGCCAGCAGCGGGGCAGGGGAAGGCTACACCTTC
TRBV27	NA	TRBJ1-1	NA	CASSLLVARANTEAFF	TGTGCCAGCAGTTTATTGGTTGCGAGAGCGAACACTGAAGCTTTCTTT
TRBV10-3	TRBD2	TRBJ2-7	NA	CAIAMAAGTSGSLYEQYF	TGTGCCATCGCCATGGCAGCGGGCACTAGCGGGAGTCTCTACGAGCAGTACTTC